This TCR beta chain was sequenced for a study of shared clonotypes between healthy human individuals. Using immunoSEQ multiplex PCR, the repertoire was profiled, and TCRdb retains in-frame clones only, with some absent. The sample yields a few hundred thousand clones, almost 97% seen once. The CDR3 is 14 amino acids. V shed 4 bases, J shed 5 bases, and the junction held 5 bases outside the gene matches. Germline V gene lookup returns CDR1 LNHDA and CDR2 SQIVND (reference sequence). The sequenced material came from naive CD4+ T cells sorted from blood. Regarding subset: CD45RA+ positively selected. The chain combines TRBV19 with TRBJ2-5; 9 bases are shared with TRBD2. This clonotype was sampled from a woman younger than 45 in good health. This chain's CDR3 is CASSKLAGVETQYF. Here the CDR3 DNA reads TGTGCCAGTAGTAAGTTAGCGGGAGTTGAGACCCAGTACTTC.